Presented here are 26 T cell receptor beta chains from one specimen sequenced in a study of blood T cell repertoires in COVID-19. Repertoires were generated with immunoSEQ multiplex PCR, while TCRdb's copy carries only in-frame clones and drops some. The sample comprises approximately 150,000 clones, 88% of which are singletons, and over 1.5% rests with the top ten. Sequencing was performed on peripheral blood. Every receptor here comes from a man between 70 and 80 years old with acute or convalescent COVID-19.

The rearrangement links TRBV19 to TRBJ1-4; D is uncertain. There are 16 residues in the CDR3. Trimming took 1 base from V and 3 from J, leaving 12 bases between them. Germline V gene sequence: CDR1 LNHDA, CDR2 SQIVND (reference sequence). The chain's CDR3 is CASSIVAFLANEKLFF. The CDR3 region has the DNA TGTGCCAGTAGTATAGTGGCTTTTTTGGCTAATGAAAAACTGTTTTTT.

The gene calls are TRBV29-1 and TRBJ2-7; 8 positions match TRBD1. Per germline, CDR1 SQVTM and CDR2 ANQGSEA. V shed 5 bases and J 0 bases; nucleotides not matched to a gene: 3. CDR3 size: 13 residues. CDR3 nucleotides: TGCAGCGTTACCGGGACAGGCTCCTACGAGCAGTACTTC. It encodes CSVTGTGSYEQYF.

This chain links TRBV19 with TRBJ1-6; TRBD1 matches 9 bases. The germline V gene encodes CDR1 LNHDA and CDR2 SQIVND (reference sequence). The CDR3 length is 15 residues. The junction had 9 bases not matched to a gene; V was cut back by 6 bases and J by 9 bases. The CDR3: CASRIRDRVGSPLHF. In DNA form, the CDR3 reads TGTGCCAGTAGAATCCGGGACAGGGTAGGTTCACCCCTCCACTTT.

The CDR3 nucleotides read TGTGCCAGCAGCAGCGAGGGCAGATCCTACGAGCAGTACTTC. It codes for CASSSEGRSYEQYF. The chain recombines TRBV11-2 with TRBJ2-7, with D possibly being TRBD2 (5 bases). This CDR3 region has 14 residues. Germline V lookup: CDR1 SGHAT, CDR2 FQNNGV. Trimming stripped 5 bases from V and 1 base from J, with 12 bases between.

The chain couples TRBV19 to TRBJ2-2; perhaps TRBD1 as D (5 bases). CDR1 LNHDA and CDR2 SQIVND come from the germline V gene (reference sequence). Deletions cut 1 base from V and 1 base from J, with 7 bases between. The CDR3 has 15 residues. The CDR3 spells CASSIAGQNTGELFF. As DNA, the CDR3 is TGTGCCAGTAGTATAGCCGGACAGAACACCGGGGAGCTGTTTTTT.

This chain joins TRBV28 and TRBJ2-7; 7 nucleotides match TRBD1. Unmatched junction bases numbered 15, after V lost 6 bases and J lost 4 bases. This CDR3 is 16 amino acids long. Germline CDR1 reads MDHEN; CDR2 reads SYDVKM. Here the CDR3 reads CASSGQDTKVFYEQYF. As DNA, the CDR3 is TGTGCCAGCAGCGGACAGGACACGAAGGTATTTTACGAGCAGTACTTC.

The V gene is TRBV27, the J gene TRBJ2-7; TRBD2 matches 8 bases. Germline trimming cut 2 bases from V and 4 bases from J; bases unmatched to any gene: 1. This CDR3 contains 13 residues. CDR1 and CDR2 from the germline V gene are MNHEY and SMNVEV (reference sequence). This chain's CDR3 is CASSLRGGYEQYF. The CDR3 DNA reads TGTGCCAGCAGTTTACGGGGGGGGTACGAGCAGTACTTC.

The chain joins TRBV11-2 to TRBJ1-2, with unresolved D. This CDR3 has 14 amino acids. Looked up from germline, CDR1 is SGHAT and CDR2 is FQNNGV. The V end lost 3 bases, the J end lost 4 bases, and 12 bases lay between the germline ends. CDR3 sequence reads: CASSFSGESYGYTF. CDR3 bases: TGTGCCAGCAGCTTTAGCGGGGAGTCCTATGGCTACACCTTC. Together with reference TRBV11-2 and TRBJ1-2, the CDR3 gives the full variable domain: EAGVAQSPRYKIIEKRQSVAFWCNPISGHATLYWYQQILGQGPKLLIQFQNNGVVDDSQLPKDRFSAERLKGVDSTLKIQPAKLEDSAVYLCASSFSGESYGYTFGSGTRLTVV.

The genes are TRBV19 and TRBJ1-5; TRBD1 agrees at 7 bases. The length of the CDR3 is 14 residues. The V and J ends lost 6 bases and 5 bases, in that order; junction bases with no gene match: 7. Germline V CDR1 and CDR2: LNHDA, SQIVND (reference sequence). CDR3 in DNA: TGTGCCAGTAGCCGCCGGGACAGAGATCAGCCCCAGCATTTT. Translation gives CASSRRDRDQPQHF.

This clone showed up just once. The V gene is TRBV25-1, the J gene TRBJ1-3; D is unclear. This CDR3 spans 14 amino acids. Germline V lookup: CDR1 MGHDK, CDR2 SYGVNS. Trimming left V 3 bases short and J 1 base short, with 7 bases between. CDR3 sequence: CASSEEGSGNTIYF. Here the CDR3 DNA reads TGTGCCAGCAGTGAGGAGGGATCTGGAAACACCATATATTTT.

V usage is TRBV3-1 (or the pseudogene TRBV3-2) and J usage is TRBJ1-2; tentatively, D is TRBD1 (6 bases). From germline, CDR1 is LGHDT and CDR2 YNNKEL (reference sequence). CDR3 length: 12 amino acids. V lost 0 bases to trimming and J lost 7 bases, with 6 bases between them. The CDR3 DNA follows: TGTGCCAGCAGCCAAGAAGGGGGTGGCTACACCTTC. Amino acids: CASSQEGGGYTF.

This rearrangement joins TRBV27 to TRBJ1-5; 8 nucleotides align to TRBD1. V dropped 5 bases and J dropped 5; count of bases not matched to a gene: 14. Per germline, CDR1 MNHEY and CDR2 SMNVEV (reference sequence). The CDR3 is 17 amino acids. In DNA form, the CDR3 reads TGTGCCAGCAGTCGAGCCCCGTCGACAGGGGCAGATCAGCCCCAGCATTTT. This codes for CASSRAPSTGADQPQHF.

The V call is TRBV5-5, the J call TRBJ1-1; no clear D. This CDR3 spans 13 amino acids. Germline V gene data show CDR1 as SGHKS and CDR2 as YYEKEE (reference sequence). V was cut by 1 base and J by 5 bases, with 9 bases left in between. The CDR3 spells CASSLLRPTEAFF. The DNA for the CDR3 is TGTGCCAGCAGCTTGCTCAGGCCTACTGAAGCTTTCTTT.

The gene calls are TRBV6-1 and TRBJ2-2; D is perhaps TRBD2 (6 bases). Germline V lookup: CDR1 MNHNS, CDR2 SASEGT. The CDR3 consists of 18 residues. The V gene lost 2 bases and the J gene lost 1 base, with 17 bases spanning the gap. CDR3 protein: CASSEIPPAGRNTGELFF. DNA of the CDR3: TGTGCCAGCAGTGAAATTCCCCCCGCCGGGAGGAACACCGGGGAGCTGTTTTTT.

This clone appeared once. The V gene is TRBV11-3, the J gene TRBJ2-1; possible D gene TRBD1, 6 bases. V lost 5 bases, J lost 6 bases, and 14 bases lay in between. Germline V gene sequence: CDR1 SGHNT, CDR2 YENEEA. CDR3 length: 14 residues. CDR3: CASSQEQGGNEQFF. CDR3 sequence (DNA): TGTGCCAGCAGCCAAGAACAGGGTGGCAATGAGCAGTTCTTC.

J is TRBJ1-1 and V is TRBV18, with 9 bases identical to TRBD1. The length of the CDR3 is 15 residues. The germline V gene encodes CDR1 KGHSH and CDR2 LQKENI. The V segment lost 3 bases and the J segment 0 bases; nucleotides outside the gene matches: 2. The CDR3 DNA reads as TGTGCCAGCTCACCGGGACAGGGTGTGAACACTGAAGCTTTCTTT. The encoded protein is CASSPGQGVNTEAFF.

This clone was counted once. The chain uses TRBV6-6 and TRBJ1-1; TRBD1 agrees at 8 bases. Germline V gene lookup returns CDR1 MNHNY and CDR2 SVGAGI (reference sequence). The CDR3 loop spans 13 amino acids. V trimming: 7 bases; J trimming: 4 bases; junction bases outside the gene matches: 5. Written as DNA, the CDR3 is TGTGCCAGCATTTATACAGGGGGCACTGAAGCTTTCTTT. Protein: CASIYTGGTEAFF.

This clone was seen only a few times. This sequence joins TRBV28 and TRBJ1-4; D might be TRBD1 (6 bases). This CDR3 is 14 amino acids long. Trimming left V 11 bases short and J 8 bases short, with 21 bases between. From germline, CDR1 is MDHEN and CDR2 SYDVKM. The CDR3 region has the DNA TGTGCCTGCACCCAAGGGGGGGCGAGAGAAAAACTGTTTTTT. This codes for CACTQGGAREKLFF. The full variable domain, in which reference TRBV28 and TRBJ1-4 provide the parts outside the CDR3, is DVKVTQSSRYLVKRTGEKVFLECVQDMDHENMFWYRQDPGLGLRLIYFSYDVKMKEKGDIPEGYSVSREKKERFSLILESASTNQTSMYLCACTQGGAREKLFFGSGTQLSVL.

The genes are TRBV4-1 and TRBJ2-3, with 7 bases matching TRBD2. Germline CDR1 and CDR2: MGHRA and YSYEKL. This CDR3 comprises 18 residues. Trimming removed 4 bases from V and 0 bases from J; junction bases left unmatched: 13. CDR3 residues: CASSRATLADGSTDTQYF. CDR3 coding DNA: TGCGCCAGCAGCCGAGCAACGCTAGCGGATGGGAGCACAGATACGCAGTATTTT.

The chain couples TRBV7-2 to TRBJ2-1; D is uncertain. Trimming pared 3 bases from V and 0 bases from J, leaving 9 bases between. Germline loops: CDR1 SGHTA, CDR2 FQGNSA. This CDR3 has 15 amino acids. The CDR3 coding sequence is TGTGCCAGCAGCTTTGAGCTGAGCTCCTACAATGAGCAGTTCTTC. This sequence encodes CASSFELSSYNEQFF.

V and J are TRBV5-1 and TRBJ2-7; 7 bases fit TRBD2. There are 14 residues in the CDR3. Trimming cost V 1 base and J 7 bases; bases outside gene matches: 8. From germline, CDR1 is SGHRS and CDR2 YFSETQ. CDR3 sequence (DNA): TGCGCCAGCAGCTTGACACGGGGGACTAAGGAGCAGTACTTC. Amino acids: CASSLTRGTKEQYF.

J is TRBJ1-2 and V is TRBV28; 11 nucleotides align to TRBD1. V lost 4 bases and J lost 8; bases outside the gene matches: 18. The V gene's germline CDR1 is MDHEN and CDR2 SYDVKM. The CDR3 extends over 18 amino acids. CDR3 sequence: CASSSGAWGTGGDLGYTF. CDR3 coding DNA: TGTGCCAGCAGTTCTGGGGCGTGGGGGACAGGGGGTGATCTGGGCTACACCTTC.

The rearrangement joins TRBV12-5 to TRBJ1-5, with 7 bases matching TRBD1. Trimming removed 6 bases from V and 4 bases from J; junction bases left unmatched: 9. Looked up from germline, CDR1 is LGHNT and CDR2 is FRNRAP. The CDR3 extends over 15 amino acids. The CDR3 DNA reads TGTGCTAGTGGACCGGGGGACAGTCCTAATCAGCCCCAGCATTTT. It yields the protein CASGPGDSPNQPQHF.

This chain uses TRBV28 with TRBJ2-2; 7 nucleotides agree with TRBD1. Germline CDR1 and CDR2: MDHEN and SYDVKM. Trimming at V came to 5 bases and at J to 6 bases, leaving 12 bases not matched to a gene. This CDR3 region has 16 residues. The CDR3 is CASSPRPGQLPGELFF. Here the CDR3 DNA reads TGTGCCAGCAGTCCGCGCCCGGGACAGTTGCCCGGGGAGCTGTTTTTT.

The chain employs TRBV2 and TRBJ2-3; D might be TRBD2 (6 bases). The CDR3 is 15 amino acids. In germline, CDR1 is SNHLY, CDR2 FYNNEI. The V gene lost 4 bases and the J gene lost 2 bases, with 13 bases spanning the gap. The CDR3 reads CASSADYYPTDTQYF. In nucleotides, the CDR3 is TGTGCCAGCAGTGCGGACTACTACCCCACAGATACGCAGTATTTT.

V gene TRBV4-1 combines with J gene TRBJ2-1; D is unresolved. Trimming took 1 base from V and 7 from J, leaving 8 bases between them. Looked up from germline, CDR1 is MGHRA and CDR2 is YSYEKL. The CDR3 runs to 13 residues. This CDR3 reads CASSQGLRNEQFF. In DNA, the CDR3 is TGCGCCAGCAGCCAAGGTCTCCGGAATGAGCAGTTCTTC.